These 18 T cell receptor beta chains were all obtained from the same sample, sequenced in a study of blood T cell repertoires in COVID-19. Method: immunoSEQ multiplex PCR; TCRdb's copy keeps in-frame clones and lacks some. The repertoire includes about 370,000 clones, around 87% of them detected once, and about 10% sits in the top ten. Material: peripheral blood. All receptors come from a woman in her 30s with COVID-19, enrolled during active disease.

This clone was detected only a few times. This chain links TRBV11-2 with TRBJ2-1; 11 nucleotides match TRBD2. Germline loops: CDR1 SGHAT, CDR2 FQNNGV. The CDR3 totals 16 residues. J gave up 9 bases and V 3 bases, and 10 bases lay outside the gene matches. The CDR3 region is CASSFWLAGGTGEQFF. The DNA for the CDR3 is TGTGCCAGCAGCTTCTGGCTAGCGGGAGGAACGGGTGAGCAGTTCTTC.

The sample holds one count of this clone. The chain employs TRBV13 and TRBJ2-1; the D gene is possibly TRBD2 (6 bases). The CDR3 runs to 16 residues. Trimming removed 4 bases from V and 1 base from J, with 14 bases in between. Germline loops: CDR1 PRHDT, CDR2 FYEKMQ (reference sequence). The CDR3 loop is CASSSPSGPSYNEQFF. As DNA, the CDR3 is TGTGCCAGCAGCTCTCCAAGCGGGCCTTCCTACAATGAGCAGTTCTTC.

This chain joins TRBV9 and TRBJ1-1; D remains unclear. The CDR3 consists of 14 residues. V was shortened by 0 bases and J by 3 bases, with 9 bases between the two germline ends. Germline CDR1 and CDR2: SGDLS and YYNGEE. The CDR3 region has the DNA TGTGCCAGCAGCGTAGGTCCCGGAGACACTGAAGCTTTCTTT. It codes for CASSVGPGDTEAFF. Filled out from reference TRBV9 and TRBJ1-1, the complete variable domain reads DSGVTQTPKHLITATGQRVTLRCSPRSGDLSVYWYQQSLDQGLQFLIQYYNGEERAKGNILERFSAQQFPDLHSELNLSSLELGDSALYFCASSVGPGDTEAFFGQGTRLTVV.

The rearrangement joins TRBV15 to TRBJ2-2; D perhaps matches TRBD1 (7 bases). CDR1 and CDR2 from the germline V gene are LNHNV and YYDKDF (reference sequence). The germline V and J ends were trimmed by 9 bases and 3 bases, with 14 bases remaining between them. The CDR3 consists of 14 residues. CDR3 sequence: CATEEGAYTGELFF. The CDR3 nucleotides are TGTGCCACAGAGGAGGGGGCCTACACCGGGGAGCTGTTTTTT.

The chain recombines TRBV7-2 with TRBJ1-6; tentative D call: TRBD1 (5 bases). This CDR3 is built from 13 residues. Germline V gives CDR1 SGHTA, CDR2 FQGNSA. Trimming cost V 3 bases and J 7 bases, with 7 bases left between them. As DNA, the CDR3 is TGTGCCAGCAGCTTCAGGGAAAATTCACCCCTCCACTTT. Its protein product is CASSFRENSPLHF.

This clone has just a few counts. The chain couples TRBV2 to TRBJ1-5; D unclear. The CDR3 loop spans 13 amino acids. Germline values: CDR1 SNHLY, CDR2 FYNNEI. The V end lost 5 bases, the J end lost 4 bases, and 9 bases lay between the germline ends. The CDR3 DNA reads TGTGCCAGCAGTACGGGGAGAAATCAGCCCCAGCATTTT. This encodes CASSTGRNQPQHF.

This chain connects TRBV6-6 to TRBJ2-2, with a tentative D call TRBD1 (6 bases). Germline V lookup: CDR1 MNHNY, CDR2 SVGAGI (reference sequence). Deletions cut 8 bases from V and 4 bases from J, with 11 bases between. CDR3 length: 13 residues. The CDR3 loop reads CASRGQSTGELFF. CDR3 sequence (DNA): TGTGCCAGCCGAGGACAGAGCACCGGGGAGCTGTTTTTT.

The gene calls are TRBV5-6 and TRBJ1-5; no clear D gene. V was clipped by 0 bases and J by 0 bases, with 10 bases between them. Germline V CDR1 and CDR2: SGHDT, YYEEEE. This CDR3 spans 16 amino acids. The CDR3 is CASSLAGGYSNQPQHF. The DNA of the CDR3 is TGTGCCAGCAGCTTGGCTGGCGGTTATAGCAATCAGCCCCAGCATTTT.

In its sample, this clone was seen a few times. The genes are TRBV28 and TRBJ2-5; D may be TRBD1 (5 bases). The CDR3 covers 18 residues. Germline V gene lookup returns CDR1 MDHEN and CDR2 SYDVKM. V was clipped by 4 bases and J by 4 bases, with 25 bases between them. The CDR3 here is CASSSKGLKQGKLETQYF. The CDR3 DNA reads TGTGCCAGCAGTTCTAAGGGCTTAAAGCAGGGAAAGTTAGAGACCCAGTACTTC.

CDR3 amino acids: CASSQAGRVSPLHF. As DNA, the CDR3 is TGCGCCAGCAGCCAAGCAGGGCGAGTCTCACCCCTCCACTTT. This chain connects TRBV4-1 to TRBJ1-6; maybe TRBD1 (5 bases). CDR3 size: 14 residues. Germline assignment: CDR1 MGHRA and CDR2 YSYEKL. V gave up 1 base and J gave up 10 bases, with 11 bases separating them.

The chain has TRBV6-5 and TRBJ1-1, with a weak D call TRBD1 (5 bases). The ends were cut back, 8 bases at V and 0 bases at J, with 10 bases in the middle. Germline lookup yields CDR1 MNHEY and CDR2 SVGAGI. The CDR3 consists of 13 residues. The CDR3 region has the DNA TGTGCCAGCGCCCGGACACTGAACACTGAAGCTTTCTTT. This encodes CASARTLNTEAFF.

The sample holds a few counts of this clone. The chain combines TRBV3-1 (or the pseudogene TRBV3-2) with TRBJ2-7; TRBD2 is a possible D gene (5 bases). The CDR3 is 15 residues long. V shed 4 bases and J shed 3 bases, with 16 bases lying between them. The germline V gene has CDR1 LGHDT and CDR2 YNNKEL (reference sequence). The CDR3, as DNA: TGTGCCAGCAGCCCCCCCAGAGGGCCCCACTACGAGCAGTACTTC. Translated: CASSPPRGPHYEQYF.

As regards this clone: One junction end does not reproduce the germline sequence, and a read error may be involved. V usage is TRBV7-7 and J usage is TRBJ2-1, with unresolved D. This CDR3 spans 13 amino acids. Looked up from germline, CDR1 is SSHAT and CDR2 is FNYEAQ (reference sequence). The CDR3, as DNA: TGTGCTAGCAGCTTAGGTCCTTACAATGAGCAGTTCTTC. Protein sequence: CASSLGPYNEQFF.

V and J are TRBV7-6 and TRBJ2-2; D might be TRBD2 (5 bases). Per the germline V gene, CDR1 is SGHVS and CDR2 is FNYEAQ. V was shortened by 1 base and J by 5 bases, with 11 bases between the two germline ends. This CDR3 has 15 amino acids. The CDR3 DNA sequence: TGTGCCAGCAGCTTAGTCCGGGGTGCGACCGGGGAGCTGTTTTTT. This sequence encodes CASSLVRGATGELFF. Full variable domain (rest looked up from reference TRBV7-6 and TRBJ2-2): GAGVSQSPRYKVTKRGQDVALRCDPISGHVSLYWYRQALGQGPEFLTYFNYEAQQDKSGLPNDRFSAERPEGSISTLTIQRTEQRDSAMYRCASSLVRGATGELFFGEGSRLTVL.

The chain is built from TRBV4-1 and TRBJ1-2; TRBD1 aligns across 9 bases. Germline-derived CDR1 and CDR2 are MGHRA and YSYEKL. V dropped 1 base and J dropped 6; count of bases not matched to a gene: 3. This CDR3 spans 14 amino acids. The CDR3 sequence: CASSQGDRVDGYTF. The CDR3 DNA sequence: TGCGCCAGCAGCCAAGGGGACAGGGTAGATGGCTACACCTTC.

The V call is TRBV15, the J call TRBJ1-6; TRBD1 aligns across 8 bases. V lost 0 bases, J lost 7 bases, and 8 bases stayed unmatched. Per germline, CDR1 LNHNV and CDR2 YYDKDF (reference sequence). The CDR3 covers 17 residues. This CDR3 is CATSRDYGDRRNSPLHF. In DNA, the CDR3 is TGTGCCACCAGCAGAGATTACGGGGACAGGAGGAATTCACCCCTCCACTTT.

The chain's CDR3 is CASTFARGTYGYTF. As DNA, the CDR3 is TGTGCCAGCACCTTCGCCCGGGGTACCTATGGCTACACCTTC. This chain connects TRBV2 to TRBJ1-2; no definite D call. CDR3 length: 14 residues. CDR1 and CDR2 (germline): SNHLY, FYNNEI. Trimming took off 7 bases at V and 4 bases at J, with 16 bases between the two ends.

V gene TRBV7-3 combines with J gene TRBJ2-5; 7 positions match TRBD2. Germline CDR1 is SGHTA and CDR2 is FQGTGA. Unmatched junction bases numbered 14, after V lost 5 bases and J lost 5 bases. The CDR3 is 16 amino acids. CDR3 nucleotides: TGTGCCAGCAGCCCGGGGGGATACGGGAGTCGGGAGACCCAGTACTTC. This gives the protein CASSPGGYGSRETQYF.